This entry concerns a single T cell receptor (beta chain). Its antigen is still unknown. Sequencing was performed with immunoSEQ multiplex PCR; in TCRdb, only in-frame clones are kept and a portion is missing. Among tens of thousands of clones listed, roughly 57% were seen once. Trimming shortened V by 3 bases and J by 5 bases, and 13 bases separated the two germline ends. This CDR3 is 14 amino acids long. CDR1 and CDR2 from the germline V gene are MDHEN and SYDVKM. The data belong to a study of cytotoxic CD8 clonotypes in ibrutinib-treated CLL. For the study at large: Outcomes included 25 or so partial and 2 complete responses; after median about 5.5 years, roughly 14 stayed remitted and approximately 12 progressed.

Broader study findings: Researchers report that baseline clonality outpaced age-matched healthy donors and tracked circulating CD8+ T-cell counts. Public clonotypes, found uncommonly, either contracted or stayed stable on treatment.

The chain carries TRBV28 and TRBJ1-1; D unresolved. Sequencing used PBMCs, obtained after 12 months of ibrutinib treatment. The TCR comes from a human donor with chronic lymphocytic leukemia. The CDR3 reads CASSFLGKGTEAFF. CDR3 sequence (DNA): TGTGCCAGCAGTTTCTTGGGTAAGGGAACTGAAGCTTTCTTT. Filled out from reference TRBV28 and TRBJ1-1, the complete variable domain reads DVKVTQSSRYLVKRTGEKVFLECVQDMDHENMFWYRQDPGLGLRLIYFSYDVKMKEKGDIPEGYSVSREKKERFSLILESASTNQTSMYLCASSFLGKGTEAFFGQGTRLTVV.